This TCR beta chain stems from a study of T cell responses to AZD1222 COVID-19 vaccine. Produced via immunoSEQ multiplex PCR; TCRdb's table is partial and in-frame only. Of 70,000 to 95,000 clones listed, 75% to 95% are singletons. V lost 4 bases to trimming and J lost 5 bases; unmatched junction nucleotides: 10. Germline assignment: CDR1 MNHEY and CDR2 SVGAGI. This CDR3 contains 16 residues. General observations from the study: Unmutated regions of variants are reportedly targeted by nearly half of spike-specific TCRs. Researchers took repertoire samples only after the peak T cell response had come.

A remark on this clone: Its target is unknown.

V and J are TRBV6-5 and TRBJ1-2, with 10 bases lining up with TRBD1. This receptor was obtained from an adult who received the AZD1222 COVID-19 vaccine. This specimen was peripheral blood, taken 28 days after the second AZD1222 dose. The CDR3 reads CASSFSGTGVGYGYTF. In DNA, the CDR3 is TGTGCCAGCAGTTTCTCCGGGACAGGGGTTGGTTATGGCTACACCTTC.